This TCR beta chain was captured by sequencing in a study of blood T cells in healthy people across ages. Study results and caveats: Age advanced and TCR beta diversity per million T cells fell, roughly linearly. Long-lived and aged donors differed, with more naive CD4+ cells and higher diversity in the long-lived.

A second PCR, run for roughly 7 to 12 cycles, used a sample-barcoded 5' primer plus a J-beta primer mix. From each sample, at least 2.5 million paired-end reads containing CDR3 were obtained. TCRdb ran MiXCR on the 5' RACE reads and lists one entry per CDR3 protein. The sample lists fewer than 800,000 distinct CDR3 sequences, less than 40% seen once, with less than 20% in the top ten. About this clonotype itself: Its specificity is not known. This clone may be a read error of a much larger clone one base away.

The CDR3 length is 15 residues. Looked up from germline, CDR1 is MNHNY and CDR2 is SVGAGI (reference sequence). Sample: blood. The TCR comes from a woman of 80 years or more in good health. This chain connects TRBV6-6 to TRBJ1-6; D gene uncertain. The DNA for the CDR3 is TGTGTCAGCAGTTATGAGGCAGGAAATAATTCACCCCTCCACTTT. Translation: CVSSYEAGNNSPLHF.